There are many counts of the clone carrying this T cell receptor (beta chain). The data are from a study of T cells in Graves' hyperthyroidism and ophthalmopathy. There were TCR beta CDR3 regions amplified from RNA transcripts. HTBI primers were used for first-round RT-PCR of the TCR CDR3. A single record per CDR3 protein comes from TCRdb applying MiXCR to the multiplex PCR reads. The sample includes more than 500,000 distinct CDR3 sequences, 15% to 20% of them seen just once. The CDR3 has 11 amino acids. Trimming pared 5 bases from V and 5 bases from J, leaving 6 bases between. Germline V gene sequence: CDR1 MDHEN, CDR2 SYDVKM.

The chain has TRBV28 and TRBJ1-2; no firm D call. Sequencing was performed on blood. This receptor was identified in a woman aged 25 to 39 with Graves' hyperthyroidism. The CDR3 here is CASSAAYGYTF. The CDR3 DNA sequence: TGTGCCAGCAGTGCAGCATATGGCTACACCTTC.